This record looks at one T cell receptor (beta chain) sequence and its context. Its antigen is as yet unknown. The data are from a study of T cell responses to AZD1222 COVID-19 vaccine. About the study: Doses given second, at about 4 or about 12 weeks, were pooled.

Study-wide points: Dominant CD4 TCR responses targeted spike regions 160-218 and 743-854.

The table came from immunoSEQ multiplex PCR; TCRdb's copy has only in-frame clones and leaves some out. Counted here are about 120,000 clones, approximately 88% occurring once; the ten biggest clones make up less than 6%. Sequencing was performed on peripheral blood, taken on day 0 of AZD1222 vaccination. The receptor's source is an adult in good health.

This CDR3 reads CASRASSYEQYF. The DNA for the CDR3 is TGTGCCAGCAGAGCAAGCTCCTACGAGCAGTACTTC. The J gene is TRBJ2-7, the V gene TRBV11-2; D remains ambiguous. This CDR3 region has 12 residues. Trimming left V 6 bases short and J 0 bases short, with 6 bases between. Germline CDR1 and CDR2: SGHAT and FQNNGV.